The T cell receptor (beta chain) described here comes from a study of blood T cell repertoires in COVID-19. This CDR3 is built from 14 residues. Per germline, CDR1 MNHNY and CDR2 SVGAGI (reference sequence). V lost 6 bases and J 2 bases, leaving 12 bases between the germline ends. The method was immunoSEQ multiplex PCR; TCRdb's version includes in-frame clones alone and lacks a portion of them. The sample consists of some 190,000 clones, 82% of them appearing once. The receptor was isolated from a woman in her sixties or seventies with COVID-19, enrolled during active disease. The chain employs TRBV6-6 and TRBJ2-3; no firm D call. Sequenced sample: peripheral blood. CDR3 loop: CASSRVVPTDTQYF. The CDR3 DNA is TGTGCCAGCAGCCGGGTGGTCCCCACAGATACGCAGTATTTT.